A single sample is the source of the 28 T cell receptor beta chains below, sequenced in a study of T-cell reconstitution after alpha-beta-depleted transplantation in children. The authors prepared the TCRbeta library with unique molecular identifiers. TCRdb itself ran the PCR reads through MiXCR, one entry per CDR3 protein. Of a few thousand distinct CDR3 sequences listed, 25% were seen once; the top ten hold roughly 28%. The sequenced sample was PBMCs, mostly from graft donor cells, obtained 60 days after TCRalphabeta/CD19-depleted stem cell transplant. The receptor source for this set is a boy younger than two who had a stem cell transplant for SCID, so the T cells may come from the graft donor.

Relative to its sample, this clonotype is large. V gene TRBV7-9 combines with J gene TRBJ2-3; no clear D. Deletions cut 1 base from V and 1 base from J, with 9 bases between. CDR3 length equals 15 residues. Per the germline V gene, CDR1 is SEHNR and CDR2 is FQNEAQ (reference sequence). The CDR3 loop is CASSLVGDGTDTQYF. The CDR3 nucleotides read TGTGCCAGCAGCTTAGTGGGCGATGGCACAGATACGCAGTATTTT. The entire variable domain, with the rest obtained from reference TRBV7-9 and TRBJ2-3, is as follows: DTGVSQNPRHKITKRGQNVTFRCDPISEHNRLYWYRQTLGQGPEFLTYFQNEAQLEKSRLLSDRFSAERPKGSFSTLEIQRTEQGDSAMYLCASSLVGDGTDTQYFGPGTRLTVL.

The table lists this clonotype with many counts. This rearrangement joins TRBV14 to TRBJ1-2; D unclear. The CDR3 covers 14 residues. Between the trimmed V and J ends, which lost 4 bases and 7 bases, there was a span of 16 bases. CDR1 is SGHDN, CDR2 FVKESK, per germline. The CDR3 loop is CASSLTPVGGGYTF. CDR3 DNA sequence: TGTGCCAGCAGCCTAACGCCGGTTGGTGGTGGCTACACCTTC.

CDR3 sequence reads: CAMGPGLLPQYF. The CDR3 DNA reads TGTGCCATGGGCCCCGGGCTCCTCCCCCAGTACTTC. The rearrangement uses TRBV4-2 and TRBJ2-5; D is uncertain. Germline loops: CDR1 LGHNA, CDR2 YNFKEQ. The CDR3 has 12 residues. V lost 10 bases and J lost 9, with 18 bases in between.

This clonotype has ten or more counts. The V gene is TRBV5-6, the J gene TRBJ1-1, with unresolved D. The CDR3 sequence is 11 residues long. With 4 bases removed from V and 1 base from J, the gap between germline ends came to 2 bases. Germline V CDR1 and CDR2: SGHDT, YYEEEE. Written as DNA, the CDR3 is TGTGCCAGCAGCGAGAACACTGAAGCTTTCTTT. Translation: CASSENTEAFF.

The V and J genes are TRBV7-2 and TRBJ2-1; 10 bases match TRBD2. CDR3 size: 13 residues. The V gene's germline CDR1 is SGHTA and CDR2 FQGNSA. V shed 8 bases, J shed 6 bases, and the junction held 4 bases outside the gene matches. The CDR3 nucleotides are TGTGCCAGCTGGACTAGCGGAGCCAATGAGCAGTTCTTC. It codes for CASWTSGANEQFF. The full variable domain, rest sourced from reference TRBV7-2 and TRBJ2-1, is GAGVSQSPSNKVTEKGKDVELRCDPISGHTALYWYRQSLGQGLEFLIYFQGNSAPDKSGLPSDRFSAERTGGSVSTLTIQRTQQEDSAVYLCASWTSGANEQFFGPGTRLTVL.

This clonotype appeared once. The rearrangement uses TRBV20-1 and TRBJ2-2; 10 bases are a match to TRBD2. Germline V gene lookup returns CDR1 DFQATT and CDR2 SNEGSKA (reference sequence). V lost 3 bases to trimming and J lost 1 base; unmatched junction nucleotides: 5. This CDR3 is 16 amino acids long. Here the CDR3 DNA reads TGCAGTGCTAGTACGGCTAGCGGGGGGAACACCGGGGAGCTGTTTTTT. Its translation is CSASTASGGNTGELFF.

This clonotype has at least ten counts. The V call is TRBV13, the J call TRBJ1-1; D possibly corresponds to TRBD1 (6 bases). CDR3 length: 15 amino acids. V was shortened by 3 bases and J by 2 bases, with 13 bases between the two germline ends. The germline CDR1 and CDR2 sequences are PRHDT and FYEKMQ (reference sequence). The CDR3 sequence: CASSFPGTRNTEAFF. The CDR3 DNA sequence: TGTGCCAGCAGCTTCCCCGGGACAAGAAACACTGAAGCTTTCTTT.

This clonotype was found a few times. The chain couples TRBV9 to TRBJ1-6, with TRBD1 as a possible D gene (5 bases). V lost 6 bases, J lost 9 bases, and 13 bases lay in between. There are 13 residues in the CDR3. The germline V gene encodes CDR1 SGDLS and CDR2 YYNGEE. The CDR3 here is CASNFQGGSPLHF. The CDR3 DNA sequence: TGTGCCAGCAATTTCCAGGGCGGTTCACCCCTCCACTTT.

This sequence joins TRBV24-1 and TRBJ2-2; a possible D gene is TRBD2 (6 bases). The CDR3 totals 15 residues. V was trimmed by 0 bases and J by 7 bases, leaving 11 bases between them. From germline, CDR1 is KGHDR and CDR2 SFDVKD. CDR3 sequence: CATSDLGTRSGELFF. The CDR3 DNA is TGTGCCACCAGTGATTTGGGGACTCGGAGCGGGGAGCTGTTTTTT.

This clonotype was recorded many times. The chain couples TRBV6-1 to TRBJ2-5, with a weak D call TRBD1 (6 bases). The ends were cut back, 3 bases at V and 1 base at J, with 9 bases in the middle. CDR1 and CDR2 (germline): MNHNS, SASEGT. The CDR3 extends over 14 amino acids. CDR3 DNA: TGTGCCAGCAGTGAGCGGACAGTCCAAGAGACCCAGTACTTC. Translated: CASSERTVQETQYF.

This clonotype has ten or more counts. The chain recombines TRBV9 with TRBJ2-3, with D possibly matching TRBD1 (5 bases). Germline lookup yields CDR1 SGDLS and CDR2 YYNGEE. The CDR3 length is 15 residues. Deletions cut 1 base from V and 2 bases from J, with 11 bases between. The chain's CDR3 is CASSVLQGYTDTQYF. CDR3 bases: TGTGCCAGCAGCGTACTGCAGGGCTACACAGATACGCAGTATTTT.

This clonotype was detected many times. The chain couples TRBV7-9 to TRBJ1-2, with 7 bases identical to TRBD1. The germline V gene encodes CDR1 SEHNR and CDR2 FQNEAQ (reference sequence). This CDR3 has 15 amino acids. V trimming: 5 bases; J trimming: 4 bases; junction bases outside the gene matches: 10. In DNA form, the CDR3 reads TGTGCCAGCAGCCCATTAGACAGGGAGGGCTATGGCTACACCTTC. Translated: CASSPLDREGYGYTF. Supplemented by reference TRBV7-9 and TRBJ1-2, the full variable domain reads DTGVSQNPRHKITKRGQNVTFRCDPISEHNRLYWYRQTLGQGPEFLTYFQNEAQLEKSRLLSDRFSAERPKGSFSTLEIQRTEQGDSAMYLCASSPLDREGYGYTFGSGTRLTVV.

This clonotype has just a few counts. The chain combines TRBV4-3 with TRBJ1-5, with TRBD1 as a possible D gene (5 bases). Germline CDR1 and CDR2: LGHNA and YSLEER. V shed 2 bases and J shed 0 bases, with 14 bases lying between them. The CDR3 length is 17 residues. CDR3 DNA sequence: TGCGCCAGCAGCCAATCGGCTGGGACGTCTAGCAATCAGCCCCAGCATTTT. Encoded protein: CASSQSAGTSSNQPQHF.

By its share, this clonotype is medium-sized. The rearrangement links TRBV3-1 to TRBJ1-1; D is perhaps TRBD1 (5 bases). The CDR3 runs to 18 residues. Germline V gives CDR1 LGHDT, CDR2 YNNKEL (reference sequence). The V and J ends lost 3 bases and 2 bases respectively, with 22 bases between them. Written as DNA, the CDR3 is TGTGCCAGCAGCCACCAGAGGGACGGGAGAAAAATAAACACTGAAGCTTTCTTT. Encoded protein: CASSHQRDGRKINTEAFF.

The chain couples TRBV20-1 to TRBJ2-3; D is uncertain. V was cut by 3 bases and J by 6 bases, with 13 bases left in between. The CDR3 covers 13 residues. From germline, CDR1 is DFQATT and CDR2 SNEGSKA (reference sequence). CDR3 loop: CSARGNTHDTQYF. CDR3 nucleotide sequence: TGCAGTGCTAGGGGGAACACACATGATACGCAGTATTTT.

This clonotype appeared many times. The chain employs TRBV4-1 and TRBJ2-5, with unresolved D. CDR1 is MGHRA and CDR2 is YSYEKL in the germline V gene. The CDR3 totals 12 residues. The V end lost 5 bases, the J end lost 4 bases, and 8 bases lay between the germline ends. CDR3: CASSGAGETQYF. The DNA for the CDR3 is TGCGCCAGCAGCGGCGCAGGAGAGACCCAGTACTTC.

This clonotype was counted once. One end of the junction does not line up with germline, which may come from a read error. The chain is built from TRBV5-1 and TRBJ1-3, with 9 bases matching TRBD1. The CDR3 length is 18 residues. CDR1 is SGHRS, CDR2 YFSETQ, per germline. In DNA, the CDR3 is TGTGCCAGGGGCTCCGGGGGGACAGGGTTTCGTTCTGGAAACACCATATATTTT. It codes for CARGSGGTGFRSGNTIYF.

This clonotype was counted many times. The V gene is TRBV28, the J gene TRBJ1-3; tentatively, D is TRBD1 (6 bases). V was clipped by 7 bases and J by 3 bases, with 13 bases between them. CDR1 and CDR2 (germline): MDHEN, SYDVKM. The CDR3 runs to 14 residues. The CDR3 spells CASKVTGDGNTIYF. The DNA of the CDR3 is TGTGCCAGCAAGGTGACAGGAGATGGAAACACCATATATTTT.

The gene calls are TRBV7-9 and TRBJ2-3; D may be TRBD2 (6 bases). V shed 6 bases and J shed 4 bases, with 20 bases lying between them. The CDR3 extends over 16 amino acids. CDR1 is SEHNR and CDR2 is FQNEAQ in the germline V gene (reference sequence). The CDR3 protein is CASRVPGGPGADTQYF. The CDR3 bases are TGTGCCAGCAGAGTCCCCGGAGGGCCGGGCGCAGATACGCAGTATTTT.

The chain has TRBV2 and TRBJ2-2, with 7 bases aligning to TRBD1. The CDR3 is 18 residues long. The junction had 15 bases not matched to a gene; V was cut back by 8 bases and J by 0 bases. In germline, CDR1 is SNHLY, CDR2 FYNNEI. The CDR3 DNA reads as TGTGCCAGCTACCTGAGGGGACAGTCCCCTACGAACACCGGGGAGCTGTTTTTT. Its protein is CASYLRGQSPTNTGELFF.

The V gene is TRBV20-1, the J gene TRBJ2-7, with 7 bases identical to TRBD2. The trim removed 2 bases at V and 2 bases at J, leaving 3 bases unmatched. Germline V CDR1 and CDR2: DFQATT, SNEGSKA (reference sequence). The CDR3 covers 13 residues. The CDR3 DNA sequence: TGCAGTGCTAGACCTGCGGGAGCCTACGAGCAGTACTTC. It translates to CSARPAGAYEQYF.

The table lists this clonotype with many counts. This sequence joins TRBV28 and TRBJ1-2; D unresolved. Germline lookup yields CDR1 MDHEN and CDR2 SYDVKM. Trimming removed 3 bases at V and 3 bases at J, with 17 bases between. The CDR3 loop spans 16 amino acids. CDR3 nucleotides: TGTGCCAGCAGTTTCTTCGGTGGAGATCTGCACTATGGCTACACCTTC. Protein sequence: CASSFFGGDLHYGYTF.

This clonotype was observed at least ten times. The gene calls are TRBV19 and TRBJ1-5, with 9 bases fitting TRBD1. From germline, CDR1 is LNHDA and CDR2 SQIVND (reference sequence). This CDR3 spans 16 amino acids. With V trimmed by 8 bases and J by 5 bases, 13 bases remained unmatched. CDR3 protein: CASSKPGQGRDQPQHF. The CDR3, as DNA: TGTGCCAGTTCAAAACCGGGACAGGGAAGGGATCAGCCCCAGCATTTT.

This clonotype was counted at least ten times. This chain uses TRBV7-9 with TRBJ2-3; a weak D match, TRBD2 (6 bases). The germline V gene has CDR1 SEHNR and CDR2 FQNEAQ (reference sequence). Trimming stripped 1 base from V and 2 bases from J, with 16 bases between. The CDR3 has 17 amino acids. The CDR3 DNA sequence: TGTGCCAGCAGCTTAGGATTCGGCGGCGGGGACACAGATACGCAGTATTTT. Residues: CASSLGFGGGDTDTQYF.

This clonotype was counted ten times or more. The DNA for the CDR3 is TGTGCCAGCAGTGGGCCGGGACAGGGATTTGACATAGATCAGCCCCAGCATTTT. It specifies CASSGPGQGFDIDQPQHF. The rearrangement links TRBV25-1 to TRBJ1-5; 9 bases map to TRBD1. In germline, CDR1 is MGHDK, CDR2 SYGVNS. This CDR3 contains 18 residues. V shed 4 bases and J 5 bases; nucleotides not matched to a gene: 15.

This clonotype is medium-sized. The chain combines TRBV12-3 or TRBV12-4 with TRBJ1-5; D call uncertain. CDR3 length: 14 residues. V lost 3 bases and J lost 3, with 9 bases in between. As DNA, the CDR3 is TGTGCCAGCAGTTTGGGCAGTCCCAATCAGCCCCAGCATTTT. Protein product: CASSLGSPNQPQHF.

This chain connects TRBV5-1 to TRBJ2-1; D not certain. This CDR3 region has 13 residues. Germline CDR1 and CDR2: SGHRS and YFSETQ. Trimming cost V 2 bases and J 6 bases, with 9 bases left between them. CDR3 in amino acids: CASSFWVGNEQFF. CDR3 DNA sequence: TGCGCCAGCAGCTTTTGGGTCGGCAATGAGCAGTTCTTC.

This clonotype was counted once. The rearrangement links TRBV27 to TRBJ2-2; 7 nucleotides match TRBD1. The CDR3 loop spans 16 amino acids. V gave up 5 bases and J gave up 2 bases; unmatched junction bases: 8. The germline gives CDR1 MNHEY, CDR2 SMNVEV (reference sequence). The CDR3 DNA is TGTGCCAGCAGTGGGGAGACAGGGTACAACACCGGGGAGCTGTTTTTT. Translated, it gives CASSGETGYNTGELFF.